The 26 T cell receptor beta chains given below trace back to one sample, sequenced in a study of shared clonotypes between healthy human individuals. Measured with immunoSEQ multiplex PCR; TCRdb has only the in-frame clones, and not every one. The sample carries 400,000 to 500,000 clones, 76% recorded once. The sample consisted of PBMCs. The receptors stem from a woman in her 40s in good health. Some clones in this sample may be carry-over from other donors' samples.

This clone showed up just once. The chain's CDR3 is CASSLGSGRGVGEQFF. The CDR3 region has the DNA TGTGCCAGCAGCTTAGGGAGCGGGAGGGGAGTAGGAGAGCAGTTCTTC. The V call is TRBV7-8, the J call TRBJ2-1; 10 bases are shared with TRBD2. J gave up 10 bases and V 1 base, and 10 bases lay outside the gene matches. The germline CDR1 and CDR2 sequences are SGHVS and FQNEAQ. The CDR3 totals 16 residues.

Turning to this clone: A far larger clone is a single base away, which makes a read error likely. The rearrangement joins TRBV6-5 to TRBJ1-3; TRBD1 aligns across 10 bases. The germline V gene has CDR1 MNHEY and CDR2 SVGAGI. This CDR3 is built from 14 residues. The CDR3 spells CASSYRTGGNTVYF. The CDR3 DNA is TGTGCCAGCAGTTACCGGACAGGGGGAAACACCGTATATTTT.

The J gene is TRBJ2-1, the V gene TRBV6-5; no reliable D call. The CDR3 is 15 amino acids. V shed 5 bases and J shed 6 bases, with 17 bases lying between them. CDR1 MNHEY and CDR2 SVGAGI come from the germline V gene. CDR3 nucleotide sequence: TGTGCCAGCAGTCGCGACCCATTTCCAGTCAATGAGCAGTTCTTC. This translates into CASSRDPFPVNEQFF.

The J gene is TRBJ1-2, the V gene TRBV15, with 8 bases identical to TRBD1. In germline, CDR1 is LNHNV, CDR2 YYDKDF (reference sequence). This CDR3 is built from 16 residues. V dropped 0 bases and J dropped 0; count of bases not matched to a gene: 3. The CDR3, as DNA: TGTGCCACCAGCAGAGATCTGACAGGGGCTAACTATGGCTACACCTTC. Encoded protein: CATSRDLTGANYGYTF.

About this clone: Additional DNA sequences in this sample encode the identical CDR3. This chain connects TRBV30 to TRBJ2-7; 9 bases agree with TRBD1. The trim removed 5 bases at V and 4 bases at J, leaving 3 bases unmatched. Germline CDR1 and CDR2: GTSNPN and SVGIG (reference sequence). CDR3 length: 12 residues. CDR3 loop: CAWSGQGYEQYF. The CDR3, as DNA: TGTGCCTGGTCGGGACAGGGATACGAGCAGTACTTC.

This chain links TRBV28 with TRBJ2-5; D ambiguous. V dropped 6 bases and J dropped 3 bases, with 5 bases sitting between them. Germline V CDR1 and CDR2: MDHEN, SYDVKM. This CDR3 contains 11 residues. CDR3 DNA: TGTGCCAGCAGCCAAAAAGAGACCCAGTACTTC. The encoded protein is CASSQKETQYF.

This clone was observed once. The same CDR3 can be traced to other DNA sequences in this sample. The chain is built from TRBV25-1 and TRBJ2-2; TRBD1 is a possible D gene (7 bases). The CDR3 runs 16 residues. CDR1 MGHDK and CDR2 SYGVNS come from the germline V gene. With 6 bases removed from V and 0 bases from J, the gap between germline ends came to 14 bases. The CDR3 DNA reads TGTGCCAGCAGAAGAGGAGGGGGCGCGAACACCGGGGAGCTGTTTTTT. Protein sequence: CASRRGGGANTGELFF. The full variable domain, in which reference TRBV25-1 and TRBJ2-2 provide the parts outside the CDR3, is EADIYQTPRYLVIGTGKKITLECSQTMGHDKMYWYQQDPGMELHLIHYSYGVNSTEKGDLSSESTVSRIRTEHFPLTLESARPSHTSQYLCASRRGGGANTGELFFGEGSRLTVL.

The chain joins TRBV28 to TRBJ1-5; D is undetermined. The V gene's germline CDR1 is MDHEN and CDR2 SYDVKM. V dropped 5 bases and J dropped 2 bases, with 13 bases sitting between them. The CDR3 consists of 15 residues. In DNA, the CDR3 is TGTGCCAGCAGTCCGCCAGCGTGGGGCAATCAGCCCCAGCATTTT. Amino acid sequence: CASSPPAWGNQPQHF.

This chain links TRBV18 with TRBJ1-1; D might be TRBD1 (6 bases). Germline V gene lookup returns CDR1 KGHSH and CDR2 LQKENI. Trimming removed 3 bases at V and 4 bases at J, with 18 bases between. The CDR3 is 16 amino acids. CDR3 DNA: TGTGCCAGCTCACCGGGCGTGGGGGCTAGGAGCACTGAAGCTTTCTTT. Translating it yields CASSPGVGARSTEAFF.

V usage is TRBV7-2 and J usage is TRBJ2-5, with 8 bases fitting TRBD1. There are 17 residues in the CDR3. Germline V gives CDR1 SGHTA, CDR2 FQGNSA. V shed 5 bases, J shed 0 bases, and the junction held 11 bases outside the gene matches. This CDR3 reads CASSLGAGGAYQETQYF. The CDR3 DNA follows: TGTGCCAGCAGCCTAGGAGCAGGGGGCGCTTACCAAGAGACCCAGTACTTC.

CDR3: CASSTPPYEQYF. The CDR3 nucleotides are TGTGCCAGCAGTACCCCACCCTACGAGCAGTACTTC. The J gene is TRBJ2-7, the V gene TRBV28; no clear D gene. Trimming removed 5 bases at V and 2 bases at J, with 7 bases between. This CDR3 has 12 residues. In germline, CDR1 is MDHEN, CDR2 SYDVKM.

The chain joins TRBV5-1 to TRBJ1-1; D may be TRBD1 (5 bases). Germline CDR1 reads SGHRS; CDR2 reads YFSETQ. The ends were cut back, 7 bases at V and 1 base at J, with 14 bases in the middle. The CDR3 has 14 amino acids. CDR3 loop: CASHPFTGNTEAFF. The CDR3 bases are TGCGCCAGCCACCCGTTCACAGGGAACACTGAAGCTTTCTTT.

In its sample, this clone was seen a few times. The genes are TRBV6-5 and TRBJ1-4; tentatively, D is TRBD1 (5 bases). The V and J ends lost 3 bases and 8 bases respectively, with 10 bases between them. CDR1 is MNHEY and CDR2 is SVGAGI in the germline V gene. The CDR3 spans 13 residues. In DNA, the CDR3 is TGTGCCAGCAGTTATGATTGGGGGGAAAAACTGTTTTTT. As protein: CASSYDWGEKLFF.

The chain uses TRBV6-5 and TRBJ2-1; D ambiguous. Per the germline V gene, CDR1 is MNHEY and CDR2 is SVGAGI. Trimming removed 5 bases from V and 0 bases from J, with 11 bases in between. This CDR3 region has 15 residues. Written as DNA, the CDR3 is TGTGCCAGCAGTCCTCGGGTAAGCTCCTACAATGAGCAGTTCTTC. It encodes CASSPRVSSYNEQFF.

This chain links TRBV4-2 with TRBJ2-1; D not resolved. The CDR3 totals 14 residues. The V gene lost 1 base and the J gene lost 4 bases, with 8 bases spanning the gap. Germline-derived CDR1 and CDR2 are LGHNA and YNFKEQ. CDR3 protein: CASSQVQAYNEQFF. For the CDR3, the DNA is TGTGCCAGCAGCCAAGTTCAAGCTTACAATGAGCAGTTCTTC.

J is TRBJ1-2 and V is TRBV19; D gene uncertain. With 2 bases removed from V and 2 bases from J, the gap between germline ends came to 15 bases. Germline V CDR1 and CDR2: LNHDA, SQIVND (reference sequence). The CDR3 has 16 residues. CDR3 coding DNA: TGTGCCAGTAGTATAACCGGCGGAGGGCAGAACTATGGCTACACCTTC. Its translation is CASSITGGGQNYGYTF.

V usage is TRBV9 and J usage is TRBJ2-5; 10 bases agree with TRBD1. Per the germline V gene, CDR1 is SGDLS and CDR2 is YYNGEE. With 5 bases clipped from V and 5 bases from J, the junction kept 6 bases outside the gene matches. CDR3 length equals 14 residues. CDR3 coding DNA: TGTGCCAGCAGTAGGACAGGGGGGCGGGAGACCCAGTACTTC. As protein: CASSRTGGRETQYF.

This clone has at least ten counts. The V and J genes are TRBV27 and TRBJ1-1; 7 bases are shared with TRBD1. Trimming cost V 3 bases and J 1 base; bases outside gene matches: 2. In germline, CDR1 is MNHEY, CDR2 SMNVEV (reference sequence). The CDR3 spans 14 residues. In nucleotides, the CDR3 is TGTGCCAGCAGTTTGCGACAGGGGAACACTGAAGCTTTCTTT. Amino acid sequence: CASSLRQGNTEAFF.

In its sample, this clone was seen once. Other nucleotide sequences from this sample produce the same CDR3. J is TRBJ2-3 and V is TRBV19; D not resolved. CDR3 length: 14 residues. Per germline, CDR1 LNHDA and CDR2 SQIVND (reference sequence). The V end lost 1 base, the J end lost 1 base, and 6 bases lay between the germline ends. CDR3 sequence: CASSIGPGTDTQYF. CDR3 bases: TGTGCCAGTAGTATAGGACCCGGCACAGATACGCAGTATTTT.

The rearrangement joins TRBV5-1 to TRBJ2-5; D possibly corresponds to TRBD2 (5 bases). This CDR3 contains 14 residues. Germline CDR1 is SGHRS and CDR2 is YFSETQ. Trimming removed 0 bases from V and 3 bases from J, with 9 bases in between. The CDR3 bases are TGCGCCAGCAGCTTGGGGAGGACGGAAGAGACCCAGTACTTC. Encoded protein: CASSLGRTEETQYF. Complete variable domain (other parts from reference TRBV5-1 and TRBJ2-5): KAGVTQTPRYLIKTRGQQVTLSCSPISGHRSVSWYQQTPGQGLQFLFEYFSETQRNKGNFPGRFSGRQFSNSRSEMNVSTLELGDSALYLCASSLGRTEETQYFGPGTRLLVL.

The table lists this clone with a few counts. V and J are TRBV2 and TRBJ1-2; D remains unclear. With 5 bases removed from V and 0 bases from J, the gap between germline ends came to 13 bases. The CDR3 spans 15 residues. The germline CDR1 and CDR2 sequences are SNHLY and FYNNEI. The CDR3 bases are TGTGCCAGCAGTCAGAGGGCGGCTACTAACTATGGCTACACCTTC. Protein product: CASSQRAATNYGYTF.

Points on this clone: This may be a read error, as it is one base from a much larger clone. The chain couples TRBV7-8 to TRBJ1-1; the D is unclear. Germline V gene lookup returns CDR1 SGHVS and CDR2 FQNEAQ. Trimming removed 1 base at V and 2 bases at J, with 5 bases between. CDR3 size: 13 residues. The CDR3 DNA is TGTGCCAGCAGCTTAGTCCAAAACACTGAAGCTTTCTTT. Protein product: CASSLVQNTEAFF.

Remarks on this clone: A far larger clone is one base from this, pointing to a likely read error. The same CDR3 can be traced to other DNA sequences in this sample. CDR3 DNA: TGTGCCAGCTCACCACCGGACTATGGCTACACCTTC. Amino acids: CASSPPDYGYTF. V gene TRBV18 combines with J gene TRBJ1-2; D is ambiguous. This CDR3 has 12 amino acids. Germline values: CDR1 KGHSH, CDR2 LQKENI. V was pared by 0 bases and J by 3 bases, with 2 bases between.

This chain links TRBV5-6 with TRBJ2-7; 9 bases are a match to TRBD1. In germline, CDR1 is SGHDT, CDR2 YYEEEE. Trimming at V came to 2 bases and at J to 4 bases, leaving 13 bases not matched to a gene. The CDR3 runs to 17 residues. The CDR3 coding sequence is TGTGCCAGCAGCTTCCTCCGTCGGACAGGGGAGGAGTACGAGCAGTACTTC. Translating it yields CASSFLRRTGEEYEQYF.

This chain links TRBV7-2 with TRBJ2-1; 7 bases are a match to TRBD2. Germline V CDR1 and CDR2: SGHTA, FQGNSA. V shed 4 bases and J 2 bases; nucleotides not matched to a gene: 8. This CDR3 region has 16 residues. Here the CDR3 reads CASSSQLAQTYNEQFF. The CDR3 bases are TGTGCCAGCAGCTCTCAACTAGCGCAAACCTACAATGAGCAGTTCTTC.

The table lists this clone with a few counts. The sample holds other DNA sequences that translate to the same CDR3. The chain couples TRBV4-2 to TRBJ1-4; no firm D call. The DNA end is a closer match to TRBJ2-2, so the J assignment may be wrong. Germline CDR1 is LGHNA and CDR2 is YNFKEQ. This CDR3 comprises 12 residues. The CDR3 DNA is TGTGCCAGCAGCGGTCCTCGTATGGAGCTGTTTTTT. Protein: CASSGPRMELFF.